This T cell receptor (beta chain) was obtained from a study of blood T cell repertoires in COVID-19. In the study overall: The origin of the acute and convalescent COVID-19 samples was the United States, Italy and Spain. Nucleic acid was either cDNA or gDNA, and it came from T cells, B-cell-depleted T cells, or PBMCs.

Under the authors' procedure: Amplified reference gene primers provided the basis for estimating nucleated cell counts. Method: immunoSEQ multiplex PCR; TCRdb's copy keeps in-frame clones and lacks some. V and J calls and clone size come straight from that table; D and trimming were deduced from the DNA. The sample records some 83,000 clones, approximately 89% being singletons. Germline lookup yields CDR1 SGHDT and CDR2 YYEEEE. The CDR3 loop spans 15 amino acids. V was clipped by 2 bases and J by 0 bases; unmatched bases: 5. The sequence was obtained from a man between 50 and 59 years old with acute or convalescent COVID-19. This rearrangement joins TRBV5-6 to TRBJ2-7; TRBD1 matches at 7 bases. The specimen sequenced was peripheral blood. The CDR3 protein is CASSFQGEPSYEQYF. CDR3 nucleotides: TGTGCCAGCAGCTTTCAGGGGGAACCCTCCTACGAGCAGTACTTC.